Listed here are 19 T cell receptor beta chains from one sample, sequenced in a study of T cell changes during pregnancy in multiple sclerosis. Repertoires were generated with immunoSEQ multiplex PCR, while TCRdb's copy carries only in-frame clones and drops some. The data show 90,000 to 95,000 clones, with more than 85% seen just once and about 0.91% held by the top ten. Sequencing was performed on peripheral blood, taken before pregnancy. These receptors were taken from a female donor with multiple sclerosis, enrolled in a pregnancy study.

This clone was seen only once. Relative to the germline gene, one junction end is altered; a read error may explain this. The chain recombines TRBV28 with TRBJ1-2; perhaps TRBD1 as D (5 bases). The CDR3 runs to 13 residues. Germline loops: CDR1 MDHEN, CDR2 SYDVKM. The CDR3 sequence: CASCFWGVDGYTF. DNA of the CDR3: TGTGCCAGCTGTTTCTGGGGGGTGGATGGCTACACCTTC.

The chain recombines TRBV9 with TRBJ2-3; D may be TRBD1 (5 bases). Germline V gene lookup returns CDR1 SGDLS and CDR2 YYNGEE. Deletions cut 0 bases from V and 1 base from J, with 9 bases between. The length of the CDR3 is 15 residues. The CDR3 DNA is TGTGCCAGCAGCGTAGGGGTCAGGGGCACAGATACGCAGTATTTT. Encoded protein: CASSVGVRGTDTQYF.

J is TRBJ1-1 and V is TRBV28, with no clear D. The ends were cut back, 3 bases at V and 8 bases at J, with 7 bases in the middle. This CDR3 is 11 amino acids long. Germline assignment: CDR1 MDHEN and CDR2 SYDVKM. The CDR3, as DNA: TGTGCCAGCAGTTTGTACAAGGAAGCTTTCTTT. Protein: CASSLYKEAFF.

The table lists this clone with a count of one. CDR3 DNA: TGCGCCAGCAGCCTGGGACTAGCGGGGGGAACAGATACGCAGTATTTT. Translating it yields CASSLGLAGGTDTQYF. The chain combines TRBV5-1 with TRBJ2-3; 15 nucleotides align to TRBD2. CDR1 is SGHRS and CDR2 is YFSETQ in the germline V gene. Losses at the gene ends were 4 bases for V and 3 bases for J; bases not matched to a gene: 3. The CDR3 contains 16 residues.

The rearrangement uses TRBV19 and TRBJ1-2; TRBD1 matches 7 bases. The junction had 8 bases not matched to a gene; V was cut back by 4 bases and J by 3 bases. This CDR3 region has 15 residues. Germline V lookup: CDR1 LNHDA, CDR2 SQIVND (reference sequence). The CDR3: CASSTWTGIDYGYTF. In DNA, the CDR3 is TGTGCCAGTAGTACTTGGACAGGAATAGACTATGGCTACACCTTC.

The chain couples TRBV5-1 to TRBJ1-3; D is unclear. CDR1 is SGHRS, CDR2 YFSETQ, per germline. This CDR3 region has 14 residues. V lost 1 base to trimming and J lost 3 bases, with 8 bases between them. The CDR3 region is CASSLKGDGNTIYF. The CDR3 bases are TGCGCCAGCAGCTTGAAGGGAGATGGAAACACCATATATTTT. The whole variable domain, filled in from reference TRBV5-1 and TRBJ1-3, reads KAGVTQTPRYLIKTRGQQVTLSCSPISGHRSVSWYQQTPGQGLQFLFEYFSETQRNKGNFPGRFSGRQFSNSRSEMNVSTLELGDSALYLCASSLKGDGNTIYFGEGSWLTVV.

V gene TRBV5-4 combines with J gene TRBJ1-4, with 9 nucleotides matching TRBD1. In germline, CDR1 is SGHNT, CDR2 YYREEE (reference sequence). This CDR3 is built from 14 residues. After removal of 4 bases from V and 8 bases from J, the junction contained 6 bases not matched to a gene. CDR3 bases: TGTGCCAGCAGCCCGATGACAGGGGGGGAAAAACTGTTTTTT. Translated, it gives CASSPMTGGEKLFF. Filled out from reference TRBV5-4 and TRBJ1-4, the complete variable domain reads ETGVTQSPTHLIKTRGQQVTLRCSSQSGHNTVSWYQQALGQGPQFIFQYYREEENGRGNFPPRFSGLQFPNYSSELNVNALELDDSALYLCASSPMTGGEKLFFGSGTQLSVL.

This chain uses TRBV6-1 with TRBJ1-5; the D is unclear. Germline CDR1 reads MNHNS; CDR2 reads SASEGT. Trimming removed 4 bases from V and 3 bases from J, with 19 bases in between. There are 17 residues in the CDR3. The CDR3 bases are TGTGCCAGCAGTGTGACTGGAGACGTGGGTTACAATCAGCCCCAGCATTTT. This translates into CASSVTGDVGYNQPQHF.

This rearrangement joins TRBV5-1 to TRBJ2-3; no reliable D call. There are 16 residues in the CDR3. V was clipped by 4 bases and J by 0 bases, with 15 bases between them. Germline values: CDR1 SGHRS, CDR2 YFSETQ. For the CDR3, the DNA is TGCGCCAGCAGCCAAATTGACCCAGGAAGCACAGATACGCAGTATTTT. Amino acids: CASSQIDPGSTDTQYF.

This chain's CDR3 is CASSFPLAGGPPGELFF. In DNA, the CDR3 is TGTGCCAGCAGTTTTCCCCTAGCGGGGGGGCCCCCCGGGGAGCTGTTTTTT. This rearrangement joins TRBV27 to TRBJ2-2; the match to TRBD2 covers 12 bases. V trimming: 3 bases; J trimming: 6 bases; junction bases outside the gene matches: 8. This CDR3 comprises 17 residues. The germline gives CDR1 MNHEY, CDR2 SMNVEV (reference sequence).

CDR3: CASSRGQGWTGELFF. The CDR3 DNA sequence: TGCGCCAGCAGCCGGGGACAGGGATGGACCGGGGAGCTGTTTTTT. V gene TRBV5-1 combines with J gene TRBJ2-2, with 9 bases aligning to TRBD1. The CDR3 is made up of 15 amino acids. The germline CDR1 and CDR2 sequences are SGHRS and YFSETQ. Trimming cost V 4 bases and J 5 bases; bases outside gene matches: 6.

This sequence joins TRBV5-1 and TRBJ2-7; perhaps TRBD1 as D (6 bases). Germline lookup yields CDR1 SGHRS and CDR2 YFSETQ. The V end lost 8 bases, the J end lost 3 bases, and 21 bases lay between the germline ends. There are 15 residues in the CDR3. As DNA, the CDR3 is TGCGCCAGTCCCTTATCAGCCCAGGGGTGCTACGAGCAGTACTTC. It translates to CASPLSAQGCYEQYF.

The V call is TRBV5-1, the J call TRBJ1-5; no firm D call. The CDR3 spans 14 residues. The germline gives CDR1 SGHRS, CDR2 YFSETQ. The ends were cut back, 0 bases at V and 3 bases at J, with 7 bases in the middle. The CDR3 DNA sequence: TGCGCCAGCAGCTTGGCAGGATTCAATCAGCCCCAGCATTTT. Translation: CASSLAGFNQPQHF.

The chain recombines TRBV6-1 with TRBJ2-3, with a weak D call TRBD2 (5 bases). V was cut by 2 bases and J by 0 bases, with 12 bases left in between. The CDR3 is made up of 16 amino acids. Germline CDR1 reads MNHNS; CDR2 reads SASEGT. In DNA form, the CDR3 reads TGTGCCAGCAGTGAAACGTCGAGCGGAAGCACAGATACGCAGTATTTT. It translates to CASSETSSGSTDTQYF.

J is TRBJ2-2 and V is TRBV4-1; a weak D match, TRBD2 (6 bases). Trimming took 3 bases from V and 7 from J, leaving 9 bases between them. The germline gives CDR1 MGHRA, CDR2 YSYEKL. This CDR3 has 13 residues. CDR3 loop: CASSQEGNGELFF. As DNA, the CDR3 is TGCGCCAGCAGCCAGGAGGGGAACGGGGAGCTGTTTTTT.

CDR3 region: CAISTSGGEQYF. The CDR3 nucleotides read TGTGCCATCTCTACCAGCGGGGGGGAGCAGTACTTC. V usage is TRBV10-3 and J usage is TRBJ2-7; 9 bases are a match to TRBD2. The CDR3 is 12 residues long. V lost 8 bases to trimming and J lost 7 bases; unmatched junction nucleotides: 6. Germline CDR1 reads ENHRY; CDR2 reads SYGVKD.

The chain employs TRBV28 and TRBJ1-2, with D unclear. This CDR3 is 13 amino acids long. Trimming stripped 3 bases from V and 6 bases from J, with 11 bases between. The germline V gene has CDR1 MDHEN and CDR2 SYDVKM. DNA of the CDR3: TGTGCCAGCAGTTTCCCCTTATTAGATGGCTACACCTTC. Translation: CASSFPLLDGYTF.

The chain is built from TRBV7-2 and TRBJ2-1, with 10 bases lining up with TRBD1. The CDR3 extends over 14 amino acids. The V segment lost 3 bases and the J segment 5 bases; nucleotides outside the gene matches: 1. Germline lookup yields CDR1 SGHTA and CDR2 FQGNSA. This CDR3 is CASSFGTGDNEQFF. The CDR3 nucleotides are TGTGCCAGCAGCTTTGGGACAGGGGACAATGAGCAGTTCTTC.

In its sample, this clone was seen once. The J gene is TRBJ2-7, the V gene TRBV5-1; D is possibly TRBD2 (6 bases). CDR3 length: 15 residues. V lost 0 bases and J lost 2, with 12 bases in between. Germline assignment: CDR1 SGHRS and CDR2 YFSETQ. The CDR3 loop is CASSLAGVSAYEQYF. The DNA of the CDR3 is TGCGCCAGCAGCTTGGCGGGGGTTTCGGCCTACGAGCAGTACTTC.